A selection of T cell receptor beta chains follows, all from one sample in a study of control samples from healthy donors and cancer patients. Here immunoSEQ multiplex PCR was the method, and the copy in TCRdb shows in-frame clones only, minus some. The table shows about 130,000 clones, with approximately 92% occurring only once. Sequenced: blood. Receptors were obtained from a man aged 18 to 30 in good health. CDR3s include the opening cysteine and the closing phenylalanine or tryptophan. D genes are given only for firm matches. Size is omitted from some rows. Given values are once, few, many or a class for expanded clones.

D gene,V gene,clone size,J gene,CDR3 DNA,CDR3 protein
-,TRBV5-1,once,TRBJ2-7,TGCGCCAGCAGCATGTGGGGGTTCGAGCGCGAGCAGTACTTC,CASSMWGFEREQYF
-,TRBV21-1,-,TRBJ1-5,TGTGCCAGCAGCAAAGGAGCACCGGGACAGGGGAGAGGGTATAGCAATCAGCCCCAGCATTTT,CASSKGAPGQGRGYSNQPQHF
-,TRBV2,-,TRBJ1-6,TGTGCCAGCAGTGAATATGCAGGGGAATCACCCCTCCACTTT,CASSEYAGESPLHF
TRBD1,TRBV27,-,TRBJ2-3,TGTGCCAGCAGTTCACGTCACAGGGGGCGAGGCACAGATACGCAGTATTTT,CASSSRHRGRGTDTQYF
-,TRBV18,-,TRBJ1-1,TGTGCCAGCTCACCAGTCCATAAGGACGGAAAGAACACTGAAGCTTTCTTT,CASSPVHKDGKNTEAFF
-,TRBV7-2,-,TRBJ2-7,TGTGCCAGCAGCATACGGGTCCTGAGCTCCTACGAGCAGTACTTC,CASSIRVLSSYEQYF
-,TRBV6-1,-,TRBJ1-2,TGTGCCAGCAGTGAATGGGGAACAGTACCTAACTATGGCTACACCTTC,CASSEWGTVPNYGYTF
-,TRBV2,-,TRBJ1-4,TGTGCCAGCTGTGTGGGCAGGGAGGATGAAAAACTGTTTTTT,CASCVGREDEKLFF
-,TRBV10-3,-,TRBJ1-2,TGTGCCATCACCCCGTCAGGGGTTAGCTATGGCTACACCTTC,CAITPSGVSYGYTF
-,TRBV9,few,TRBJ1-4,TGTGCCAGCAGCGTAGCTGTTCCGGGCAACGCAACTAATGAAAAACTGTTTTTT,CASSVAVPGNATNEKLFF
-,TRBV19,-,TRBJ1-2,TGTGCCAGTACCTATAGTCTCAGGGTTGGCTACACCTTC,CASTYSLRVGYTF
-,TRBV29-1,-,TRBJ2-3,TGCAGCGTTGATACGCAGTATTTT,CSVDTQYF
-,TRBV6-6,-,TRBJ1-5,TGTGCCAGCAGTACACAGGGTCAGCCCCAGCATTTT,CASSTQGQPQHF
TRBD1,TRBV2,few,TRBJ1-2,TGTGCCAGCAGTGAATATGTTAAGGACAGGGACAGAGGCTACACCTTC,CASSEYVKDRDRGYTF